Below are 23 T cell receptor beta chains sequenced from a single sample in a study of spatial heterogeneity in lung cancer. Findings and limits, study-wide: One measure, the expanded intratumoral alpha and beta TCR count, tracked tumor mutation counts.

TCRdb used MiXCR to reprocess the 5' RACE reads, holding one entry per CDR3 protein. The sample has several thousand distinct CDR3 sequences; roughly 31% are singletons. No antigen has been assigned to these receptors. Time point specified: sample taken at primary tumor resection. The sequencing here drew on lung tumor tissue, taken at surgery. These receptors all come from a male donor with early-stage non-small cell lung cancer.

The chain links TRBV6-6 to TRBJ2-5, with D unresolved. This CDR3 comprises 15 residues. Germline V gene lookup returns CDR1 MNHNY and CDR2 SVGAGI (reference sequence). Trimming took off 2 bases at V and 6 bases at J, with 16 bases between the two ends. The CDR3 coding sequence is TGTGCCAGCAGTTACGCCGATAGGGTCTCCCAGACCCAGTACTTC. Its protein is CASSYADRVSQTQYF.

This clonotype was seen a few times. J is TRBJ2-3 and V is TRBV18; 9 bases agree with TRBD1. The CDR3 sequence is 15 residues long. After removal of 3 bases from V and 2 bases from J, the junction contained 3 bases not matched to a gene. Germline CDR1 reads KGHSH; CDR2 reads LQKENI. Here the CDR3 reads CASSPGQGSTDTQYF. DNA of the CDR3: TGTGCCAGCTCACCGGGACAGGGTTCCACAGATACGCAGTATTTT.

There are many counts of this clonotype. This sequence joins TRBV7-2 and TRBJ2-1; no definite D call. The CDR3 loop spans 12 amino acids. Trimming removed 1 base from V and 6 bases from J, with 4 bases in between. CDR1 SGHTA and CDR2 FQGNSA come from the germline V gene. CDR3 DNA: TGTGCCAGCAGCTTAGACACCAATGAGCAGTTCTTC. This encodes CASSLDTNEQFF.

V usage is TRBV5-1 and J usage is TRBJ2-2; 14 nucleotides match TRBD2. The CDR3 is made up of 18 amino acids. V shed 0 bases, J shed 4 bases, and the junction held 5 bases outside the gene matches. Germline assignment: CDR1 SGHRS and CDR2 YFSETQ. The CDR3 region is CASSLGLAGGPSTGELFF. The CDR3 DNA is TGCGCCAGCAGCTTGGGACTAGCGGGGGGGCCGAGCACCGGGGAGCTGTTTTTT.

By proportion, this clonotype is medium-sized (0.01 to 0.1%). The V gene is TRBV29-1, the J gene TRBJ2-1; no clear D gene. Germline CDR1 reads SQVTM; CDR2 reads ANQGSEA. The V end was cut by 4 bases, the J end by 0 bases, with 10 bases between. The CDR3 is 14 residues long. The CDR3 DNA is TGCAGCGTTGTCTCGCTGAGCTCCTACAATGAGCAGTTCTTC. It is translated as CSVVSLSSYNEQFF.

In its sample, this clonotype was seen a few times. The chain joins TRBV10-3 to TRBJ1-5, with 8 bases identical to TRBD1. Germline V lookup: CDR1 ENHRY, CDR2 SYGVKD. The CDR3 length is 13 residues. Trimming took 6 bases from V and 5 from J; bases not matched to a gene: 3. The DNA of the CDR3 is TGTGCCATCAGGGACAGGGCTGATCAGCCCCAGCATTTT. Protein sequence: CAIRDRADQPQHF.

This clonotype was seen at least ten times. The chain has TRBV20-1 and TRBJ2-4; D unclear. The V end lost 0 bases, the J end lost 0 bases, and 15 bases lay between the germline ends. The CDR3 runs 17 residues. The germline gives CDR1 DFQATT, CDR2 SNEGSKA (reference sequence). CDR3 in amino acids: CSARDPRLALAKNIQYF. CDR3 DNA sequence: TGCAGTGCTAGAGACCCGAGACTGGCTCTAGCCAAAAACATTCAGTACTTC.

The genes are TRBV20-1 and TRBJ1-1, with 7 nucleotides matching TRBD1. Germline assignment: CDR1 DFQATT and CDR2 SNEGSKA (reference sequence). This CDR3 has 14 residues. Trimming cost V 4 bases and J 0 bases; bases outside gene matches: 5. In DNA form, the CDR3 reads TGCAGTGCTAAACGGACAGGCATGAACACTGAAGCTTTCTTT. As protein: CSAKRTGMNTEAFF.

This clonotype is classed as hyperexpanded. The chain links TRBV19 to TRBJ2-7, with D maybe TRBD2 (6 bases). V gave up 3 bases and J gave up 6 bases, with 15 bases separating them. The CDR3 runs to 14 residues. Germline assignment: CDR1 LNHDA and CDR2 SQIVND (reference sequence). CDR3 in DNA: TGTGCCAGTAGTATCGGTCAGGGACTGCGCGAGCAGTACTTC. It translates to CASSIGQGLREQYF.

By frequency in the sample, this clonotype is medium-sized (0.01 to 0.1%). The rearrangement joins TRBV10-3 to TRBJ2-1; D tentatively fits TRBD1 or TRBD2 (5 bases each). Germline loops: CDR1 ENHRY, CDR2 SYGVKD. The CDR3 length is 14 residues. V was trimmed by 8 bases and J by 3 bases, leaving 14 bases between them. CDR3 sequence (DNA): TGTGCCATCGGGGACGGCGGAAACTACAATGAGCAGTTCTTC. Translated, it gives CAIGDGGNYNEQFF.

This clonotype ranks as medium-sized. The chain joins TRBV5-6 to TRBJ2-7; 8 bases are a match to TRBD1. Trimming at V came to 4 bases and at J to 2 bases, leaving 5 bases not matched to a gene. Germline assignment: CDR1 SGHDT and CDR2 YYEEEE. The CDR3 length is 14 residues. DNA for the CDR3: TGTGCCAGCAGCCGGACAGGGAGCCCCTACGAGCAGTACTTC. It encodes CASSRTGSPYEQYF.

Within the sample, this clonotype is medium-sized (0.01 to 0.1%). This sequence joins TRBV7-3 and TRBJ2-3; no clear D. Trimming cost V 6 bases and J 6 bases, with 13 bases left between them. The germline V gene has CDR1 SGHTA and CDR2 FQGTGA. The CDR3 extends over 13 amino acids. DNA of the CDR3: TGTGCCAGCAGTAGGGTCAGTACCGATACGCAGTATTTT. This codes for CASSRVSTDTQYF.

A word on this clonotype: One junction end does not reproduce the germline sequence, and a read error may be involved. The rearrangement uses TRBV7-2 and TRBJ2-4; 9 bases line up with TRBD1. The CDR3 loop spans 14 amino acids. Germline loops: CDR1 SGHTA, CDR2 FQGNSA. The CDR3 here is CASSPKWARDRANF. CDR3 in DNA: TGTGCCAGCAGCCCGAAGTGGGCGAGGGACAGGGCTAACTTC.

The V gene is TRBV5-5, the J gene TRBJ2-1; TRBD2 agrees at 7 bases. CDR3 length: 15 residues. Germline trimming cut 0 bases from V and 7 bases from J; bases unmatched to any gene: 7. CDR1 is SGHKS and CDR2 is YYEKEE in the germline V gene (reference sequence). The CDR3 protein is CASSLATSSLNEQFF. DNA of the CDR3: TGTGCCAGCAGCTTGGCGACTAGCTCCCTTAATGAGCAGTTCTTC.

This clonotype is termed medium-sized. CDR3 sequence reads: CASSAPAVGFYEQYF. The CDR3 DNA reads as TGTGCCAGCAGTGCCCCTGCTGTTGGATTCTACGAGCAGTACTTC. The chain has TRBV2 and TRBJ2-7, with D unclear. Trimming took 4 bases from V and 3 from J, leaving 16 bases between them. Germline loops: CDR1 SNHLY, CDR2 FYNNEI. CDR3 size: 15 residues. Full variable domain (rest looked up from reference TRBV2 and TRBJ2-7): EPEVTQTPSHQVTQMGQEVILRCVPISNHLYFYWYRQILGQKVEFLVSFYNNEISEKSEIFDDQFSVERPDGSNFTLKIRSTKLEDSAMYFCASSAPAVGFYEQYFGPGTRLTVT.

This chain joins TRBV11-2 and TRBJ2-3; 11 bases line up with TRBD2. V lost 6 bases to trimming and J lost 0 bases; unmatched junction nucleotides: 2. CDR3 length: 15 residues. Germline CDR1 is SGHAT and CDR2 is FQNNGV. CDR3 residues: CASSRTSGSTDTQYF. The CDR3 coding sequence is TGTGCCAGCAGTCGGACTAGCGGGAGCACAGATACGCAGTATTTT.

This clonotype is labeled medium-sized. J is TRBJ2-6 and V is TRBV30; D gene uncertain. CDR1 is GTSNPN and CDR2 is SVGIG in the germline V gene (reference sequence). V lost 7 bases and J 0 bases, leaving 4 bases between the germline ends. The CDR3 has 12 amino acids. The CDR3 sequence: CASFSGANVLTF. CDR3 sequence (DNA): TGTGCCTCCTTCTCTGGGGCCAACGTCCTGACTTTC. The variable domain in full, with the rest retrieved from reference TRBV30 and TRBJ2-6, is SQTIHQWPATLVQPVGSPLSLECTVEGTSNPNLYWYRQAAGRGLQLLFYSVGIGQISSEVPQNLSASRPQDRQFILSSKKLLLSDSGFYLCASFSGANVLTFGAGSRLTVL.

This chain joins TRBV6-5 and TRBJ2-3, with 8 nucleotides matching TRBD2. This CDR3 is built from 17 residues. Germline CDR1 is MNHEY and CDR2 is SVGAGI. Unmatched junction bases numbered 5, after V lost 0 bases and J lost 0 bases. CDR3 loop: CASSYSSAGGSTDTQYF. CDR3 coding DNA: TGTGCCAGCAGTTACTCTTCGGCGGGGGGTAGCACAGATACGCAGTATTTT.

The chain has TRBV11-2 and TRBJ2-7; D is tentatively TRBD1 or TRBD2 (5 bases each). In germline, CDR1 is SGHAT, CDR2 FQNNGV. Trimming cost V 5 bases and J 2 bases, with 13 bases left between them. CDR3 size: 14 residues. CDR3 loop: CASSPGDATYEQYF. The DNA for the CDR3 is TGTGCCAGCAGCCCCGGGGACGCCACCTACGAGCAGTACTTC. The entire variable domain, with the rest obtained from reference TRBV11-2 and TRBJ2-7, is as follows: EAGVAQSPRYKIIEKRQSVAFWCNPISGHATLYWYQQILGQGPKLLIQFQNNGVVDDSQLPKDRFSAERLKGVDSTLKIQPAKLEDSAVYLCASSPGDATYEQYFGPGTRLTVT.

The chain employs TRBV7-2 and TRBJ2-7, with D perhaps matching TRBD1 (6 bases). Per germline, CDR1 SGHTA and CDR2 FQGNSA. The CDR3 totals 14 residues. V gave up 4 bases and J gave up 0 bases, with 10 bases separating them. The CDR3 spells CASSYGTTSYEQYF. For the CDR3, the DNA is TGTGCCAGCAGCTACGGGACAACCTCCTACGAGCAGTACTTC.

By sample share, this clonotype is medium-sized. As DNA, the CDR3 is TGTGCCATCAGTGAAGGGGTTAATGAAAAACTGTTTTTT. This encodes CAISEGVNEKLFF. This chain links TRBV10-3 with TRBJ1-4; D may be TRBD1 (5 bases). This CDR3 has 13 amino acids. Germline V CDR1 and CDR2: ENHRY, SYGVKD. Trimming pared 3 bases from V and 4 bases from J, leaving 6 bases between.

The CDR3 DNA is TGTGCCAGCAGTCAGGACAGGGGCCAGCCCCAGCATTTT. Its protein is CASSQDRGQPQHF. The V call is TRBV6-2 or TRBV6-3, the J call TRBJ1-5; 9 nucleotides align to TRBD1. The CDR3 spans 13 residues. Per germline, CDR1 MNHEY and CDR2 SVGEGT. V dropped 5 bases and J dropped 7; count of bases not matched to a gene: 3.

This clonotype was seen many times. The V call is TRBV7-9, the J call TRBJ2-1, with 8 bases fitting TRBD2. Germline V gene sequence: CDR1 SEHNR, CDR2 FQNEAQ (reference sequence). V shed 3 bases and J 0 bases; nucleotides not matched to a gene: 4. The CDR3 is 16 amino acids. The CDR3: CASSFGGAGSYNEQFF. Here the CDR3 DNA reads TGTGCCAGCAGCTTCGGGGGGGCTGGCTCCTACAATGAGCAGTTCTTC.